The rows below give T cell receptor beta chains drawn from one sample of a study of T cell repertoires in cytomegalovirus infection. TCRdb re-called the reads with MiXCR, one entry per CDR3 protein. The repertoire holds 700,000 to 850,000 distinct CDR3 sequences, with approximately 30% as singletons. No antigen has been identified for these receptors. The sequencing here drew on cultured CD8+ T cells from PBMCs, taken from culture after CMV antigen stimulation. The receptors stem from a human donor in good health (CMV status not recorded). Some clones in this sample may be carry-over from other donors' samples. CDR3s include the opening cysteine and the closing phenylalanine or tryptophan. The D gene is left open where the match is weak. The size of a clone is reported for some rows only, either as once, few or many, or as a class for expanded clones.

length	V	D	size	J	CDR3	DNA
15	TRBV12-3/TRBV12-4	TRBD1	once	TRBJ1-4	CASSTSRTGDEKLFF	TGTGCCAGCAGCACGTCCCGGACAGGGGATGAAAAACTGTTTTTT
16	TRBV4-1	TRBD1	once	TRBJ2-3	CASSPAGTASTDTQYF	TGCGCCAGCAGCCCCGCCGGGACAGCTAGCACAGATACGCAGTATTTT
16	TRBV4-3	TRBD1	many	TRBJ1-2	CASSQDLTGSGYGYTF	TGCGCCAGCAGCCAAGACTTGACAGGGAGTGGCTATGGCTACACCTTC
13	TRBV12-3/TRBV12-4	NA	many	TRBJ2-5	CASSQQGGETQYF	TGTGCCAGCAGTCAACAGGGAGGAGAGACCCAGTACTTC
12	TRBV7-9	NA	few	TRBJ2-1	CAIPTQANEQFF	TGTGCCATCCCCACGCAGGCCAATGAGCAGTTCTTC
13	TRBV12-3/TRBV12-4	NA	NA	TRBJ2-7	CATSGIPSYEQYF	TGTGCCACCTCGGGGATCCCATCCTACGAGCAGTACTTC
19	TRBV6-2/TRBV6-3	TRBD1	few	TRBJ1-2	CASSFLLTSDRATNYGYTF	TGTGCCAGCAGTTTCCTTCTGACCTCCGACAGGGCCACTAACTATGGCTACACCTTC
15	TRBV24-1	NA	few	TRBJ2-5	CATAVGTVYQETQYF	TGTGCCACCGCGGTCGGGACGGTGTACCAAGAGACCCAGTACTTC
15	TRBV19	TRBD1	NA	TRBJ1-3	CATRWDRNSGNTIYF	TGTGCCACTCGTTGGGACAGGAACTCTGGAAACACCATATATTTT
15	TRBV19	NA	few	TRBJ1-5	CASSIRDQSNQPQHF	TGTGCCAGTAGTATCCGCGACCAAAGCAATCAGCCCCAGCATTTT
13	TRBV19	NA	NA	TRBJ1-4	CATLGPTTEKLFF	TGTGCCACCCTCGGGCCGACGACTGAAAAACTGTTTTTT
20	TRBV25-1	TRBD2	NA	TRBJ2-1	CASSDPGTSGGSSSYNEQFF	TGTGCCAGCAGTGATCCCGGGACTAGCGGGGGGTCGAGCTCCTACAATGAGCAGTTCTTC
15	TRBV6-5	TRBD1	NA	TRBJ2-1	CAISTPGQGTAEQFF	TGTGCCATCAGTACGCCGGGACAGGGCACGGCTGAGCAGTTCTTC
13	TRBV4-3	NA	once	TRBJ2-1	CASSQESVGEQFF	TGCGCCAGCAGCCAAGAGTCGGTGGGGGAGCAGTTCTTC
16	TRBV5-4	NA	NA	TRBJ1-2	CASSRVRHLNNYGYTF	TGTGCCAGCAGCCGGGTAAGGCACCTTAATAACTATGGCTACACCTTC
14	TRBV29-1	TRBD2	NA	TRBJ2-1	CSGRPGLAINEQFF	TGCAGCGGCCGACCGGGACTAGCGATCAATGAGCAGTTCTTC
13	TRBV7-6	NA	NA	TRBJ2-2	CASSITGSGELFF	TGTGCCAGCAGCATCACAGGGAGCGGGGAGCTGTTTTTT
14	TRBV7-2	TRBD1	NA	TRBJ1-4	CAGSLEGASEKLFF	TGTGCCGGCAGCTTAGAGGGGGCATCGGAAAAACTGTTTTTT
14	TRBV25-1	NA	NA	TRBJ2-2	CASSSSPDTGELFF	TGTGCCAGCAGTTCGAGTCCCGACACCGGGGAGCTGTTTTTT
12	TRBV7-9	NA	NA	TRBJ2-1	CASSPRWDEQFF	TGTGCCAGCAGCCCTCGGTGGGATGAGCAGTTCTTC
15	TRBV10-3	NA	NA	TRBJ1-2	CAISESSQNLYGYTF	TGTGCCATCAGTGAGTCGTCGCAGAACCTCTATGGCTACACCTTC
12	TRBV3-1	NA	once	TRBJ2-1	CASSHINNEQFF	TGTGCCAGCAGCCACATTAACAATGAGCAGTTCTTC
14	TRBV2	NA	NA	TRBJ1-4	CASSEGSSNEKLFF	TGTGCCAGCAGTGAAGGCAGCTCTAATGAAAAACTGTTTTTT
15	TRBV29-1	TRBD1	NA	TRBJ2-6	CSVEGRQGGANVLTF	TGCAGCGTTGAGGGGCGACAGGGCGGGGCCAACGTCCTGACTTTC
18	TRBV7-9	TRBD1	few	TRBJ2-1	CASSPRAGTGASYNEQFF	TGTGCCAGCAGCCCCCGGGCCGGGACAGGGGCTTCCTACAATGAGCAGTTCTTC
12	TRBV27	NA	NA	TRBJ2-3	CASSRPLDTQYF	TGTGCCAGCAGTCGGCCCCTAGATACGCAGTATTTT
14	TRBV6-1	NA	few	TRBJ1-5	CASSPRAGGQPQHF	TGTGCCAGCAGTCCGAGGGCAGGCGGTCAGCCCCAGCATTTT
19	TRBV7-2	TRBD1	many	TRBJ2-4	CASSLTGLKLQGEKNIQYF	TGTGCCAGCAGCCTCACCGGTCTTAAGTTACAGGGGGAGAAAAACATTCAGTACTTC
14	TRBV5-5	TRBD1	NA	TRBJ1-2	CASSPGQANYGYTF	TGTGCCAGCAGCCCAGGACAGGCCAACTATGGCTACACCTTC
17	TRBV12-3/TRBV12-4	TRBD2	NA	TRBJ2-3	CASSTRTSGGSTDTQYF	TGTGCCAGCAGTACCCGGACTAGCGGGGGGAGCACAGATACGCAGTATTTT
16	TRBV14	NA	NA	TRBJ1-3	CASSRRQVFSGNTIYF	TGTGCCAGCAGCCGCAGACAGGTTTTCTCTGGAAACACCATATATTTT
11	TRBV14	NA	few	TRBJ1-1	CASSQMVEAFF	TGTGCCAGCAGCCAAATGGTTGAAGCTTTCTTT
17	TRBV2	TRBD1	NA	TRBJ2-1	CASIHEITGGGYNEQFF	TGTGCCAGCATCCACGAGATTACAGGGGGCGGTTACAATGAGCAGTTCTTC
16	TRBV5-5	NA	NA	TRBJ2-7	CASSSYWTDSSYEQYF	TGTGCCAGCAGCTCGTACTGGACAGACAGCTCCTACGAGCAGTACTTC
15	TRBV15	NA	few	TRBJ2-1	CATSRDQGRMDEQFF	TGTGCCACCAGCAGAGATCAAGGGAGGATGGATGAGCAGTTCTTC
16	TRBV19	NA	NA	TRBJ2-1	CASSRGRAKERSEQFF	TGTGCCAGTAGTCGGGGCCGAGCCAAGGAGAGGAGTGAGCAGTTCTTC
16	TRBV5-4	TRBD1	NA	TRBJ2-2	CASSLKTGVLTGELFF	TGTGCCAGCAGCTTAAAGACAGGGGTGCTAACCGGGGAGCTGTTTTTT
14	TRBV7-9	NA	many	TRBJ1-5	CASSNTGSRQPQHF	TGTGCCAGCAGCAACACAGGGTCGCGGCAGCCCCAGCATTTT
19	TRBV5-6	TRBD2	NA	TRBJ2-5	CASSLAKGAGTSVLETQYF	TGTGCCAGCAGCTTGGCCAAAGGGGCGGGGACTAGCGTGTTGGAGACCCAGTACTTC
14	TRBV27	NA	many	TRBJ1-6	CASSPGSANSPLHF	TGTGCCAGCAGTCCGGGCTCGGCCAATTCACCCCTCCACTTT
14	TRBV19	NA	NA	TRBJ1-2	CASSIRKGLHGYTF	TGTGCCAGTAGTATAAGAAAGGGGTTGCATGGCTACACCTTC
14	TRBV6-1	NA	NA	TRBJ1-1	CASSFGGDYTEAFF	TGTGCCAGCAGTTTCGGCGGAGATTACACTGAAGCTTTCTTT
16	TRBV27	TRBD2	many	TRBJ2-3	CASSFPTSGSTDTQYF	TGTGCCAGCAGTTTCCCGACTAGCGGAAGCACAGATACGCAGTATTTT
16	TRBV7-2	TRBD1	NA	TRBJ1-6	CASSTATGGKYSLLHF	TGTGCCAGCAGCACCGCTACAGGGGGCAAATATTCACTCCTCCACTTT
16	TRBV12-3/TRBV12-4	NA	NA	TRBJ1-5	CASSLRGGHSNQPQHF	TGTGCCAGCAGTTTAAGGGGGGGTCATAGCAATCAGCCCCAGCATTTT
15	TRBV6-5	NA	NA	TRBJ2-5	CASSYSWADQETQYF	TGTGCCAGCAGTTACTCATGGGCAGATCAAGAGACCCAGTACTTC
15	TRBV18	TRBD1	NA	TRBJ2-1	CASSEDRDTYNEQFF	TGTGCCAGCTCAGAGGACAGGGACACCTACAATGAGCAGTTCTTC
13	TRBV12-3/TRBV12-4	NA	few	TRBJ2-7	CASSIEAVYEQYF	TGTGCCAGCAGCATCGAAGCAGTCTACGAGCAGTACTTC
12	TRBV10-2	TRBD1	NA	TRBJ2-5	CASKAGGFDPYF	TGCGCCAGCAAGGCAGGGGGCTTTGACCCCTACTTC
15	TRBV19	NA	NA	TRBJ2-3	CASSITPFGGDTQYF	TGTGCCAGTAGTATTACCCCCTTCGGGGGAGATACGCAGTATTTT
15	TRBV7-2	NA	few	TRBJ2-3	CASSLRLWGTDTQYF	TGTGCCAGCAGCCTTCGCCTTTGGGGGACAGATACGCAGTATTTT